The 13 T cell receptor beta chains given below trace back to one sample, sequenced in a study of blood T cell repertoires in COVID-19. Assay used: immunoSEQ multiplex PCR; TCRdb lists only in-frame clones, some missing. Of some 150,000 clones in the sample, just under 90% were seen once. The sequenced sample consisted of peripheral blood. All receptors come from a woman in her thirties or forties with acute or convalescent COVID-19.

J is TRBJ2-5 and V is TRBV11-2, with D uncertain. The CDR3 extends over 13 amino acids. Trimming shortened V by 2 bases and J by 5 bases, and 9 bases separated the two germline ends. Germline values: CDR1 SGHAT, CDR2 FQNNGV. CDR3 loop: CASSLSLRETQYF. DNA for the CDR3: TGTGCCAGCAGCTTAAGCCTCCGTGAGACCCAGTACTTC.

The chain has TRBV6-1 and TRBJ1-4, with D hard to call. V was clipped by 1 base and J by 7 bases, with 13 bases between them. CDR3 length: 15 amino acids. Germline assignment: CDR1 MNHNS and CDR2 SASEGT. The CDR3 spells CASSEDGGWSEKLFF. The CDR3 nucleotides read TGTGCCAGCAGTGAAGATGGAGGGTGGAGTGAAAAACTGTTTTTT.

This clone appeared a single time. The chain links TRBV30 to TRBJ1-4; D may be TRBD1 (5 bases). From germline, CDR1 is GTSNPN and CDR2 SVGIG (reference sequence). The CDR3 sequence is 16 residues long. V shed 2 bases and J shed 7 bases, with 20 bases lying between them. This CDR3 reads CAWSNRRSGFGEKLFF. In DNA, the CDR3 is TGTGCCTGGAGTAACCGCCGCTCAGGGTTTGGTGAAAAACTGTTTTTT.

The CDR3 loop reads CSVPVNTEAFF. The CDR3 region has the DNA TGCAGCGTTCCGGTGAACACTGAAGCTTTCTTT. The chain uses TRBV29-1 and TRBJ1-1; D gene uncertain. The germline V gene encodes CDR1 SQVTM and CDR2 ANQGSEA. The CDR3 length is 11 residues. Trimming cost V 5 bases and J 0 bases, with 4 bases left between them.

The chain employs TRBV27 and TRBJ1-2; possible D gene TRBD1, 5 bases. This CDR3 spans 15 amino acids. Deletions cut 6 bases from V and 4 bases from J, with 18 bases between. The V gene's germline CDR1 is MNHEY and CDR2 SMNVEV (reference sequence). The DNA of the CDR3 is TGTGCCAGCAGAGTCAACCGGGGGATGGTCTATGGCTACACCTTC. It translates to CASRVNRGMVYGYTF.

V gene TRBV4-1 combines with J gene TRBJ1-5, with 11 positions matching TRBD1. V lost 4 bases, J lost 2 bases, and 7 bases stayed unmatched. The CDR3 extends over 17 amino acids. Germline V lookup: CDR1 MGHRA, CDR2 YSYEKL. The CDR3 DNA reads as TGCGCCAGCAGCCCCTTAGGACAGGGGGCAGGCAATCAGCCCCAGCATTTT. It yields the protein CASSPLGQGAGNQPQHF.

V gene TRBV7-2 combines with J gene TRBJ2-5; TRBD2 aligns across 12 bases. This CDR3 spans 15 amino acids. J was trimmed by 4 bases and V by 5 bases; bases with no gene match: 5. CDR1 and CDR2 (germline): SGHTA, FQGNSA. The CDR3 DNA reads TGTGCCAGCAGCCCAGCTAGCGGGGGGGGAGAGACCCAGTACTTC. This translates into CASSPASGGGETQYF. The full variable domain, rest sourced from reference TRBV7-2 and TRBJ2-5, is GAGVSQSPSNKVTEKGKDVELRCDPISGHTALYWYRQSLGQGLEFLIYFQGNSAPDKSGLPSDRFSAERTGGSVSTLTIQRTQQEDSAVYLCASSPASGGGETQYFGPGTRLLVL.

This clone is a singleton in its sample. This CDR3 is CASSDRDGELFF. CDR3 DNA sequence: TGTGCCAGCAGCGACCGGGACGGGGAGCTGTTTTTT. This chain connects TRBV11-2 to TRBJ2-2; a possible D gene is TRBD2 (5 bases). Deletions cut 5 bases from V and 7 bases from J, with 8 bases between. The CDR3 has 12 amino acids. The V gene's germline CDR1 is SGHAT and CDR2 FQNNGV. The variable domain in full, completed from reference TRBV11-2 and TRBJ2-2, reads EAGVAQSPRYKIIEKRQSVAFWCNPISGHATLYWYQQILGQGPKLLIQFQNNGVVDDSQLPKDRFSAERLKGVDSTLKIQPAKLEDSAVYLCASSDRDGELFFGEGSRLTVL.

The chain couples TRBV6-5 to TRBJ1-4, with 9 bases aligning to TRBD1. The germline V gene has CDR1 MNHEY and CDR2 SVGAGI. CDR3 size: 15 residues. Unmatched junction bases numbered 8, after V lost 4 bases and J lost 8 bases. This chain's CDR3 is CASSFAQGAVEKLFF. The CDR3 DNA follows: TGTGCCAGCAGTTTTGCACAGGGGGCGGTGGAAAAACTGTTTTTT.

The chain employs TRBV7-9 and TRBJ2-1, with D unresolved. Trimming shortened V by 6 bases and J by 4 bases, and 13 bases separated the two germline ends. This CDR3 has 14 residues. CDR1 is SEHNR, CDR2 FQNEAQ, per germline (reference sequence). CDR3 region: CASSANYGYNEQFF. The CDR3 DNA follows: TGTGCCAGCAGTGCCAATTACGGTTACAATGAGCAGTTCTTC. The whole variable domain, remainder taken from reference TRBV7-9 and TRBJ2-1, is DTGVSQNPRHKITKRGQNVTFRCDPISEHNRLYWYRQTLGQGPEFLTYFQNEAQLEKSRLLSDRFSAERPKGSFSTLEIQRTEQGDSAMYLCASSANYGYNEQFFGPGTRLTVL.

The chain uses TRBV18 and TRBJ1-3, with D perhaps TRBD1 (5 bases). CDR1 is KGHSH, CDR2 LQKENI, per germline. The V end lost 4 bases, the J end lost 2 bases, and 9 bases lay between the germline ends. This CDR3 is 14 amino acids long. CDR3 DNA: TGTGCCAGCTCACAACAGGAAGCTGGAAACACCATATATTTT. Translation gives CASSQQEAGNTIYF.

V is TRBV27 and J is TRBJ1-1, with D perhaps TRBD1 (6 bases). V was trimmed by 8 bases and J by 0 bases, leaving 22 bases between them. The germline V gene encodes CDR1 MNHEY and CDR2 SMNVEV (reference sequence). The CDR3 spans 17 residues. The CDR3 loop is CASRSLGGPRLNTEAFF. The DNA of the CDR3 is TGTGCCAGCCGAAGCTTAGGGGGACCTAGATTGAACACTGAAGCTTTCTTT.

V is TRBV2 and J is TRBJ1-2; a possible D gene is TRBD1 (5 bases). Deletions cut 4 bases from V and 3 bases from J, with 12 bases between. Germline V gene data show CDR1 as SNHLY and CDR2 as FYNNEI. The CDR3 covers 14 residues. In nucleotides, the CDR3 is TGTGCCAGCAGTGGAAGCAGGGTCGACTATGGCTACACCTTC. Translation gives CASSGSRVDYGYTF.